The 2 T cell receptor beta chains given below trace back to one sample, sequenced in a study of identical twins. MiXCR was run by TCRdb on the 5' RACE reads, yielding one entry per CDR3 protein. This table has 450,000 to 650,000 distinct CDR3 sequences, 12% to 15% appearing once. These data were also filed under a second study, of yellow fever vaccine responses in identical twins.

Sequenced: CD4+ T cells sorted from blood. These receptors originate from a woman aged 18-30 years in good health.

This chain connects TRBV12-3 or TRBV12-4 to TRBJ2-7; 7 bases line up with TRBD2. The CDR3 consists of 14 residues. V gave up 4 bases and J gave up 0 bases; unmatched junction bases: 3. The CDR3 region is CASSYERGSYEQYF. The CDR3 coding sequence is TGTGCCAGCAGTTACGAGCGGGGCTCCTACGAGCAGTACTTC.

As concerns this clonotype: A much larger clone lies one base from this, so it may be a read error. The chain links TRBV24-1 to TRBJ2-1; no firm D call. V was shortened by 5 bases and J by 8 bases, with 6 bases between the two germline ends. Germline V gene sequence: CDR1 KGHDR, CDR2 SFDVKD. This CDR3 contains 11 residues. This chain's CDR3 is CATSGRDEQFF. CDR3 DNA: TGTGCCACCAGTGGACGGGATGAGCAGTTCTTC.